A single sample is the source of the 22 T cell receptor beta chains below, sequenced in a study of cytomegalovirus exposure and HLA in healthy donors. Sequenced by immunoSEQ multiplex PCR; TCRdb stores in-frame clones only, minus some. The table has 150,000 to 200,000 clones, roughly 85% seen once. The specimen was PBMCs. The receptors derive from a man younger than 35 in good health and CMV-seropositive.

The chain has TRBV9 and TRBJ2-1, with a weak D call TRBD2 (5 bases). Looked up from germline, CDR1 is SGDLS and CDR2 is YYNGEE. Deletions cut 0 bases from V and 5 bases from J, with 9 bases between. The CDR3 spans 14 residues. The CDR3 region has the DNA TGTGCCAGCAGCGTAGGAGCGGTTAACAATGAGCAGTTCTTC. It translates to CASSVGAVNNEQFF.

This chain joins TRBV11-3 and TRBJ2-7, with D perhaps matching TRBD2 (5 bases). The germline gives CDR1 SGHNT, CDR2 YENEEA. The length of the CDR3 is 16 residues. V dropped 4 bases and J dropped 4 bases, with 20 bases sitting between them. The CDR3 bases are TGTGCCAGCAGCTCCCGGGATGGCGGACCTCCTTACGAGCAGTACTTC. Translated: CASSSRDGGPPYEQYF.

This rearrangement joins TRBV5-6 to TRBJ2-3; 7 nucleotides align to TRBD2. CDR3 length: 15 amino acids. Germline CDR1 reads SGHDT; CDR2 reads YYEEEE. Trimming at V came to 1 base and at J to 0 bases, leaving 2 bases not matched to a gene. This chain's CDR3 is CASSLYGRSTDTQYF. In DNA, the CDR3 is TGTGCCAGCAGCTTGTACGGGAGGAGCACAGATACGCAGTATTTT.

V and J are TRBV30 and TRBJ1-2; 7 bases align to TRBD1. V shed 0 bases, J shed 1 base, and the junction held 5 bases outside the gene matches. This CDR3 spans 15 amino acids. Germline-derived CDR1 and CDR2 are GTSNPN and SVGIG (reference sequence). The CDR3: CAWSVGQDDNYGYTF. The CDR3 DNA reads TGTGCCTGGAGTGTAGGACAGGACGATAACTATGGCTACACCTTC.

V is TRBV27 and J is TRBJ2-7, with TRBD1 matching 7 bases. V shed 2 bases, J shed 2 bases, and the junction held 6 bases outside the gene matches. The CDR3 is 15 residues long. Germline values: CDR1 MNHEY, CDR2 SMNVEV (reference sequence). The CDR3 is CASSLGQVRTYEQYF. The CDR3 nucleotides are TGTGCCAGCAGTTTAGGACAGGTCCGCACCTACGAGCAGTACTTC.

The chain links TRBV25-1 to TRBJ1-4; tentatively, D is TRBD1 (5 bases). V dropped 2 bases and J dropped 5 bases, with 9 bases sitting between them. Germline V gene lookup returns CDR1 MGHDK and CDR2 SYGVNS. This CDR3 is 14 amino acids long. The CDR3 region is CASSEAGQNEKLFF. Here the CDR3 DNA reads TGTGCCAGCAGTGAAGCAGGGCAGAATGAAAAACTGTTTTTT. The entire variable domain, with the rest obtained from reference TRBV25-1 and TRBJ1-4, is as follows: EADIYQTPRYLVIGTGKKITLECSQTMGHDKMYWYQQDPGMELHLIHYSYGVNSTEKGDLSSESTVSRIRTEHFPLTLESARPSHTSQYLCASSEAGQNEKLFFGSGTQLSVL.

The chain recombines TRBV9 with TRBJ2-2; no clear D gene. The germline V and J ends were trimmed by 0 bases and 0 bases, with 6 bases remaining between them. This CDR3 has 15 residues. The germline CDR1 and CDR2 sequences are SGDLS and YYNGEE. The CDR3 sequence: CASSVEDSNTGELFF. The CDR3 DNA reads TGTGCCAGCAGCGTAGAAGACTCGAACACCGGGGAGCTGTTTTTT.

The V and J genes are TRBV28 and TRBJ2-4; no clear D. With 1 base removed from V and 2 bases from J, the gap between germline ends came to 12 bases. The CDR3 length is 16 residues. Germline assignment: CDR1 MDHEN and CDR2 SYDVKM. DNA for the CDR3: TGTGCCAGCAGTTTATCTCTAAGTGGGCCCAAAAACATTCAGTACTTC. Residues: CASSLSLSGPKNIQYF.

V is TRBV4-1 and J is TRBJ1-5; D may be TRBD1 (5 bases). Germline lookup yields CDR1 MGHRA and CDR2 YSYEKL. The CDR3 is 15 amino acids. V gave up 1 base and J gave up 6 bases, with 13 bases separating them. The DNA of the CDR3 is TGCGCCAGCAGCCAAGGGTTAGGGGTAGGTCAGCCCCAGCATTTT. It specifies CASSQGLGVGQPQHF.

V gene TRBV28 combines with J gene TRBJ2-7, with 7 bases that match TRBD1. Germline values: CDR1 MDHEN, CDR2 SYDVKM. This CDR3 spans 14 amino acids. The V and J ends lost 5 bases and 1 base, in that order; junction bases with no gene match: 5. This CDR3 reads CASSKMGQSYEQYF. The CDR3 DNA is TGTGCCAGCAGTAAAATGGGACAGTCCTACGAGCAGTACTTC. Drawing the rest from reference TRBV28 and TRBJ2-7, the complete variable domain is DVKVTQSSRYLVKRTGEKVFLECVQDMDHENMFWYRQDPGLGLRLIYFSYDVKMKEKGDIPEGYSVSREKKERFSLILESASTNQTSMYLCASSKMGQSYEQYFGPGTRLTVT.

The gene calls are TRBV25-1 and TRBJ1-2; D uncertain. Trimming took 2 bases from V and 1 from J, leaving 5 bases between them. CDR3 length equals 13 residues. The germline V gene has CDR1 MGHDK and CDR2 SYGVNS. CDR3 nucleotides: TGTGCCAGCAGTGAACCTAATAACTATGGCTACACCTTC. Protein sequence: CASSEPNNYGYTF.

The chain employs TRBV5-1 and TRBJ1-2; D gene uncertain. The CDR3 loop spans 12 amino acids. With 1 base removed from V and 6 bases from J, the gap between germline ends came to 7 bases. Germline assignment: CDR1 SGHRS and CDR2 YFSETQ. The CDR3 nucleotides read TGCGCCAGCAGCTTGACGGCGGATGGCTACACCTTC. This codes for CASSLTADGYTF.

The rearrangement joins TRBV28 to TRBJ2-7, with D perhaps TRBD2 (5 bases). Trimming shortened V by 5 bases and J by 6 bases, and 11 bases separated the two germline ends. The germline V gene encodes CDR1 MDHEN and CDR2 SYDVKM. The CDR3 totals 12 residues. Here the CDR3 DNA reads TGTGCCAGCAGTGGAATGAGGGCCGAGCAGTACTTC. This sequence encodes CASSGMRAEQYF.

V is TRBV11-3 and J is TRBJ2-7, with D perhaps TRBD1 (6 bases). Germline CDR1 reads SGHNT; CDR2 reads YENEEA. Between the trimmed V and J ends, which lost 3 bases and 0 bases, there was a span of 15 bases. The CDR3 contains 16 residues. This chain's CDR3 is CASSFRSDSRSYEQYF. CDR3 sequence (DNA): TGTGCCAGCAGCTTCCGGTCGGACAGCCGCTCCTACGAGCAGTACTTC.

The DNA for the CDR3 is TGTGCCAGCAGTTTAGGCCCCAATCAGCCCCAGCATTTT. This translates into CASSLGPNQPQHF. J is TRBJ1-5 and V is TRBV28; no reliable D call. The CDR3 extends over 13 amino acids. Per germline, CDR1 MDHEN and CDR2 SYDVKM. Trimming left V 2 bases short and J 3 bases short, with 5 bases between.

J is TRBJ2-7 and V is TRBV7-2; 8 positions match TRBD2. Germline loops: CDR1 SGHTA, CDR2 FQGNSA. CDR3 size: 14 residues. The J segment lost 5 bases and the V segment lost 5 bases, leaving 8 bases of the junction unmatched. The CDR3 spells CASSLGGGRNEQYF. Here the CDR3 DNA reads TGTGCCAGCAGCCTCGGGGGGGGGAGAAACGAGCAGTACTTC.

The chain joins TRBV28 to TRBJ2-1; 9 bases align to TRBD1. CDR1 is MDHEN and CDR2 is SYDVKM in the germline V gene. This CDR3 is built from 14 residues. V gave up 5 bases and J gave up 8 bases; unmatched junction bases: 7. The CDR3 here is CASSPRDRVYEQFF. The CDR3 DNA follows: TGTGCCAGCAGTCCACGGGACAGGGTCTATGAGCAGTTCTTC.

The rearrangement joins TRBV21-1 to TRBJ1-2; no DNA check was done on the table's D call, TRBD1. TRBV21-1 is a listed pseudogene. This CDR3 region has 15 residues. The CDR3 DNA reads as TGTGCCAGCAGCAATGCGGGACAGGGGGCTCTTGGCTACACCTTC. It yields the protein CASSNAGQGALGYTF.

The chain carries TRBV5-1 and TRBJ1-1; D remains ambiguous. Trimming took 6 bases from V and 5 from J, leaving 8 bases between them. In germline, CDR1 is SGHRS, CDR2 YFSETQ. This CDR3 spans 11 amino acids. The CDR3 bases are TGCGCCAGCACTTTGAGGACTGAAGCTTTCTTT. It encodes CASTLRTEAFF.

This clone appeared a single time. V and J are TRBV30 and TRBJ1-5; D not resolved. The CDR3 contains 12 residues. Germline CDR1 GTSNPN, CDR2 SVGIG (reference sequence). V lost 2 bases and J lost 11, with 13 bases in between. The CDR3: CAWSSGPVAQHF. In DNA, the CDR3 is TGTGCCTGGAGTAGCGGTCCGGTGGCCCAGCATTTT.

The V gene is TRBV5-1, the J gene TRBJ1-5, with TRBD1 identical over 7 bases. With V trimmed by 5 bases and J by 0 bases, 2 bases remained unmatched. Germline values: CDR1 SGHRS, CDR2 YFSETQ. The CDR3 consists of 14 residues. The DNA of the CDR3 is TGCGCCAGCAGGACAGGGAATAGCAATCAGCCCCAGCATTTT. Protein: CASRTGNSNQPQHF.

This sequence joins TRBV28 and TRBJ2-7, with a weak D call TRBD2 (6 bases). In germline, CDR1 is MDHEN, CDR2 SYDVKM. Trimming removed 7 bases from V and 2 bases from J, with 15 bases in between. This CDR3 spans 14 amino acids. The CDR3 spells CASNRDGGTYEQYF. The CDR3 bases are TGTGCCAGCAATCGGGACGGAGGGACCTACGAGCAGTACTTC.